This TCR beta chain is drawn from a study of T cells in Graves' hyperthyroidism and ophthalmopathy (dated by TCRdb to between 2018 and 2021). Background for the entire study: Peripheral blood samples were taken at initial diagnosis, before any treatment was given. TCR V-J signatures able to tell the groups apart were searched for in a discovery cohort of 100 or so patients, of whom over 40 had Graves' ophthalmopathy and some 60 had stable Graves' hyperthyroidism. An independent validation cohort of around 19 hyperthyroidism patients and about 16 patients who later progressed to ophthalmopathy tested prospective prediction of ophthalmopathy. The 95 to 100 discovery patients were randomly divided into training and test sets at a 7:3 ratio. The study also compared thyroid tissue and blood T-cell repertoires from roughly 6 Graves' hyperthyroidism patients. Once sampling was done, hyperthyroidism patients were given methimazole at a starting dose of 30 mg daily, whereas ophthalmopathy patients were given high-dose intravenous methylprednisolone. The paper reports TCR Vbeta CDR3 sequencing of some 140 peripheral blood samples: some 41 ophthalmopathy, roughly 74 hyperthyroidism and around 17 progressor patients. What the work shows at the level of the full study, not this receptor alone: In validation, the model predicted progression to ophthalmopathy with approximately 69% sensitivity and about 73% specificity, a median of around 6.6 months before onset. No statistical method was used to set the sample size in advance, and investigators knew the group allocation. Most expanded thyroid clonotypes (frequency above 0.001) were also detected in blood, suggesting blood repertoires may reflect thyroid immune responses. A model built on a 13 V-J signature distinguished ophthalmopathy from stable hyperthyroidism, reaching 85% to 90% sensitivity and about 81% specificity in cross-validation and 80%/75% in testing.

Ophthalmopathy patients had moderately to severely active disease, Clinical Activity Score of at least 3, NOSPECS grade of at least 4, and duration under 3 months. Patients with uncontrolled infections, other autoimmune diseases, pregnancy or lactation were excluded. Diagnoses were established on the basis of clinical symptoms, serum thyroxine and TRAb, thyroid ultrasound, and orbital computed tomography. PBMCs were isolated from 7.5 to 10 ml of fresh peripheral blood by Ficoll-Paque density gradient centrifugation. Total RNA was extracted with Trizol reagent, and quality was checked on an Agilent 2100 Bioanalyzer. This clonotype was seen ten or more times. Its target antigen remains unknown. No much larger clone is present one base from it, and per-base qualities are unavailable. TCR beta CDR3 regions were amplified from RNA transcripts. For the first round of RT-PCR on the TCR CDR3, the HTBI primer set was used together with the Qiagen OneStep RT-PCR kit. A second multiplex PCR round built the libraries, followed by size selection and purification. Libraries were sequenced paired-end with 100 bp reads on an Illumina HiSeq2000. Turning to the authors' computational methods: Raw data were processed with SOAPnuke, discarding reads with adapters, uncalled bases, mean Phred below 15, or no exact constant-primer or identifier match. High-quality paired reads were merged using COPE v1.2.5, and each unique nucleotide sequence was defined as a clonotype. Clonotypes were aligned to IMGT TRBV, TRBD and TRBJ reference segments using MiTCR v1.1. The analysis was restricted to V-J combinations with a frequency above 0.0001, which together covered 99.2% of the repertoires. The TCS score was defined as F50 (clonal expansion) divided by E x V (chaos), with BLOSUM62-based TCRdist calculated between CDR3 peptides within each V-J. Welch's t-statistics and random forest reduced roughly 500 V-J features to roughly 13, which were used in a naive Bayes classifier (R e1071). TCRdb's own reprocessing of the public reads used fastp at Q25 and MiXCR and kept productive beta chains. Records with the same CDR3 protein are collapsed into one entry carrying the most frequent genes and DNA. The V and J calls, along with clone size, are taken from TCRdb and not from the paper's own processing. This sample holds some 360,000 distinct CDR3 sequences; over 15% were observed only once. Around a sixth of the sample belongs to the ten largest clones.

V is reduced by 4 bases and J by 4 bases, leaving a spacing of 7 bases between them. As encoded in the germline V gene, CDR1 is SGHAT while CDR2 is FQNNGV. From cysteine to phenylalanine, the CDR3 is 12 amino acids long. The retained sequence is limited to the CDR3, 36 bases, with the frame set at the first base. The receptor was isolated from a woman aged 40 to 49 with Graves' ophthalmopathy. The chain is encoded by TRBV11-2 joined to TRBJ2-5, with the D gene call left open. Sequenced: blood. The DNA sequence is given as TGTGCCAGCAGCTCGTGGCGAGAGACCCAGTACTTC. It specifies CASSSWRETQYF.